These 10 T cell receptor beta chains came from one sample sequenced in a study of cytomegalovirus exposure and HLA in healthy donors (dated by TCRdb to 2017 to 2019). The library was generated by the immunoSEQ multiplex PCR assay. For the multiplex PCR, a mixture combining 60 forward primers for TCR Vbeta segments and 13 reverse primers for TCR Jbeta segments was used. TCRdb re-hosts the immuneACCESS table, in-frame sequences only. Its copies lack some clones; in the studies checked, an unresolved V gene accounts for under half of them, and the cause for the rest is not known. In all, the sample holds roughly 190,000 clones, and 60% to 80% of those were seen once. The leading ten clones occupy approximately 2.1% of the sample. The material sequenced was PBMCs. Every receptor here comes from a woman aged 30 to 39 in good health and CMV-seropositive.

The chain uses TRBV19 and TRBJ2-7, with a possible D match to TRBD2 (5 bases). The CDR3 totals 12 residues. V was pared by 11 bases and J by 0 bases, with 11 bases between. Germline V gene sequence: CDR1 LNHDA, CDR2 SQIVND (reference sequence). The CDR3 loop reads CAFGVSSYEQYF. Written as DNA, the CDR3 is TGTGCCTTCGGGGTTAGCTCCTACGAGCAGTACTTC.

This chain joins TRBV7-2 and TRBJ2-3; 7 bases map to TRBD2. The CDR3 is 14 residues long. V lost 4 bases to trimming and J lost 4 bases; unmatched junction nucleotides: 5. Germline assignment: CDR1 SGHTA and CDR2 FQGNSA. CDR3 DNA sequence: TGTGCCAGCAGCTCAAGTCTAGCGGCAGATACGCAGTATTTT. It codes for CASSSSLAADTQYF. Using reference TRBV7-2 and TRBJ2-3 for the parts outside the CDR3, the full variable domain is GAGVSQSPSNKVTEKGKDVELRCDPISGHTALYWYRQSLGQGLEFLIYFQGNSAPDKSGLPSDRFSAERTGGSVSTLTIQRTQQEDSAVYLCASSSSLAADTQYFGPGTRLTVL.

The chain joins TRBV6-5 to TRBJ2-5; TRBD2 matches at 7 bases. Germline loops: CDR1 MNHEY, CDR2 SVGAGI. V shed 8 bases, J shed 4 bases, and the junction held 7 bases outside the gene matches. CDR3 size: 13 residues. DNA for the CDR3: TGTGCCAGCGGGAGGGCCGCACGAGAGACCCAGTACTTC. This encodes CASGRAARETQYF.

This rearrangement joins TRBV12-5 to TRBJ2-5; 7 bases fit TRBD2. Germline loops: CDR1 LGHNT, CDR2 FRNRAP. V was clipped by 8 bases and J by 3 bases; unmatched bases: 6. CDR3 length: 13 amino acids. CDR3 nucleotides: TGTGCTAGTAGTGGGGGGAGGGAAGAGACCCAGTACTTC. This gives the protein CASSGGREETQYF.

This chain uses TRBV7-9 with TRBJ2-4; 9 bases match TRBD2. The germline V gene has CDR1 SEHNR and CDR2 FQNEAQ (reference sequence). The CDR3 loop spans 18 amino acids. V was pared by 6 bases and J by 0 bases, with 12 bases of the junction left unmatched. The CDR3 bases are TGTGCCAGCAGTAAGAGGGCTAGCGGGGCGCTAGCCAAAAACATTCAGTACTTC. As protein: CASSKRASGALAKNIQYF.

This clone was seen a single time. The chain couples TRBV5-8 to TRBJ1-2; tentatively, D is TRBD1 (5 bases). Looked up from germline, CDR1 is SGHTS and CDR2 is YDEGEE. The CDR3 is 14 residues long. Trimming pared 5 bases from V and 4 bases from J, leaving 15 bases between. This chain's CDR3 is CASSLGGRGYGYTF. For the CDR3, the DNA is TGTGCCAGCAGTCTCGGGGGACGGGGCTATGGCTACACCTTC.

The chain carries TRBV28 and TRBJ1-4; 7 bases map to TRBD1. This CDR3 has 14 residues. Germline CDR1 and CDR2: MDHEN and SYDVKM. V lost 6 bases to trimming and J lost 3 bases; unmatched junction nucleotides: 4. DNA for the CDR3: TGTGCCAGCAGCCAGGGGGGAGCTAATGAAAAACTGTTTTTT. This encodes CASSQGGANEKLFF.

CDR3 DNA: TGTGCCAGTAGTATGAAGAGGAACACTGAAGCTTTCTTT. This codes for CASSMKRNTEAFF. This chain uses TRBV19 with TRBJ1-1; D uncertain. Trimming pared 3 bases from V and 1 base from J, leaving 6 bases between. The CDR3 has 13 residues. Germline CDR1 and CDR2: LNHDA and SQIVND (reference sequence).

This clone has only a few counts. V usage is TRBV7-3 and J usage is TRBJ2-1; the D gene is possibly TRBD2 (6 bases). Looked up from germline, CDR1 is SGHTA and CDR2 is FQGTGA. V dropped 3 bases and J dropped 14 bases, with 14 bases sitting between them. The CDR3 has 12 amino acids. Here the CDR3 reads CASSFVGGWEFF. In DNA, the CDR3 is TGTGCCAGCAGCTTCGTCGGGGGTTGGGAGTTCTTC.

This chain links TRBV10-3 with TRBJ1-2; 8 bases map to TRBD1. V was clipped by 4 bases and J by 6 bases; unmatched bases: 10. In germline, CDR1 is ENHRY, CDR2 SYGVKD. The CDR3 totals 15 residues. This chain's CDR3 is CAISVSGTGDDGYTF. The CDR3, as DNA: TGTGCCATCAGTGTTTCGGGGACAGGTGACGATGGCTACACCTTC.